The rows below give T cell receptor beta chains drawn from one sample of a study of spatial heterogeneity in lung cancer. TCRdb re-analysed the 5' RACE reads in MiXCR, keeping a single row per CDR3 protein. Of over 14,000 distinct CDR3 sequences listed, 10% to 12% are singletons. Material: PBMCs, obtained at surgery. The receptors stem from a female donor with early-stage non-small cell lung cancer. Both conserved end residues are part of each CDR3. The D gene is left open where the match is weak. Clone size, where shown, is once, few, many, or a class for clones that have expanded.

CDR3 DNA	CDR3 protein	D gene	clone size	V gene	J gene
TGCAGCGTTGTTCACACTGAAGCTTTCTTT	CSVVHTEAFF	NA	few	TRBV29-1	TRBJ1-1
TGTGCCACCGCCCCGTGGGGGGCCGGGGACATTCAGTACTTC	CATAPWGAGDIQYF	NA	many	TRBV12-3/TRBV12-4	TRBJ2-4
TGTGCCAGCTCGGGACAGATCTACGAGCAGTACTTC	CASSGQIYEQYF	TRBD1	many	TRBV14	TRBJ2-7
TGTGCCAGCAGGACGACTAGCGGAGGCCCCTACGAGCAGTACTTC	CASRTTSGGPYEQYF	TRBD2	medium-sized	TRBV11-2	TRBJ2-7
TGTGCCAGTAGCCCCCGCTTTTGGGGGGCCTACGAGCAGTACTTC	CASSPRFWGAYEQYF	NA	many	TRBV19	TRBJ2-7
TGTGCCAGCACCCTGAAGCGGGACTTCTACTACGAGCAGTACTTC	CASTLKRDFYYEQYF	TRBD2	many	TRBV6-1	TRBJ2-7
TGCGCCAGCAGTGCAACAAGTCAGCCCCAGCATTTT	CASSATSQPQHF	NA	many	TRBV10-2	TRBJ1-5
TGTGCCTGGAGGGGGCTAGTGAATTCACCCCTCCACTTT	CAWRGLVNSPLHF	NA	few	TRBV30	TRBJ1-6
TGTGCCTGGAGTGTACGGGACAGGGGATACAATCAGCCCCAGCATTTT	CAWSVRDRGYNQPQHF	TRBD1	few	TRBV30	TRBJ1-5
TGTGCCATCAGTGAATTAGGGAGCCAGCCCCAGCATTTT	CAISELGSQPQHF	NA	NA	TRBV10-3	TRBJ1-5
TGTGCCATCAGTGAGTCGAATTTAAGAGGGGTTCACACAGATACGCAGTATTTT	CAISESNLRGVHTDTQYF	NA	many	TRBV10-3	TRBJ2-3
TGTGCCAGTCGCGCTGTCCACAACTCTGGAAACACCATATATTTT	CASRAVHNSGNTIYF	NA	few	TRBV6-1	TRBJ1-3
TGTGCCAGCAGGGGAATGCCGGGACAGGGGAAGTTTTCGGAAAAACTGTTTTTT	CASRGMPGQGKFSEKLFF	TRBD1	NA	TRBV6-1	TRBJ1-4
TGCGCCAGCAGCGACGGCTTGGGTGGCAATCAGCCCCAGCATTTT	CASSDGLGGNQPQHF	NA	NA	TRBV10-1	TRBJ1-5
TGTGCCAGCAGTTACGGTTGGGGCCAACCAGATACGCAGTATTTT	CASSYGWGQPDTQYF	NA	many	TRBV6-2/TRBV6-3	TRBJ2-3
TGTGCCAGCAGTCCGCCGGGACAGGGGGCTTACGAGCAGTACTTC	CASSPPGQGAYEQYF	TRBD1	many	TRBV6-6	TRBJ2-7
TGTGCCAGCAGCTTAGAAAGGGTGAACACCGGGGAGCTGTTTTTT	CASSLERVNTGELFF	NA	many	TRBV11-2	TRBJ2-2
TGTGCCAGCAGCCCTACCAGCAGGGGCGATACGCAGTATTTT	CASSPTSRGDTQYF	NA	many	TRBV7-9	TRBJ2-3
TGTGCCAGCATGTTAGGGGGAGAGACCCAGTACTTC	CASMLGGETQYF	NA	many	TRBV2	TRBJ2-5
TGTGCCAGCAGTCCGGACTGGGGCACTGAAGCTTTCTTT	CASSPDWGTEAFF	NA	many	TRBV6-2/TRBV6-3	TRBJ1-1
TGCAGTGCTAGTGAGGGGAACTTCGGCAATCAGCCCCAGCATTTT	CSASEGNFGNQPQHF	NA	medium-sized	TRBV20-1	TRBJ1-5
TGCAGTGCTAGAGATCTGCGGGGGGCCTACAATGAGCAGTTCTTC	CSARDLRGAYNEQFF	TRBD2	many	TRBV20-1	TRBJ2-1
TGTGCCAGCAGTCCTGCCTACACGGGACTCTCGAACACTGAAGCTTTCTTT	CASSPAYTGLSNTEAFF	NA	many	TRBV5-5	TRBJ1-1
TGCAGTGCTAGAGAGCCAGGGCCTTCGAGGGGCTACACCTTC	CSAREPGPSRGYTF	NA	many	TRBV20-1	TRBJ1-2
TGTGCCAGCACAGACGGCGCGGGGGGTCTGTATGAGCAGTTCTTC	CASTDGAGGLYEQFF	TRBD2	NA	TRBV6-5	TRBJ2-1
TGTGCCTCCAGCACTCCACCGTACGAGCAGTACTTC	CASSTPPYEQYF	NA	many	TRBV30	TRBJ2-7
TGTGCCAGCAGAGGGGGCCCGGGAGAGACCCAGTACTTC	CASRGGPGETQYF	TRBD1	many	TRBV6-1	TRBJ2-5
TGTGCCAGCAGTTACCCCTCGACGGACAGGAAAAATCAGCCCCAGCATTTT	CASSYPSTDRKNQPQHF	TRBD1	NA	TRBV6-2/TRBV6-3	TRBJ1-5
TGTGCCAGAAATTATAAGACAGCTAACTATGGCTACACCTTC	CARNYKTANYGYTF	NA	few	TRBV19	TRBJ1-2
TGTGCCAGCAGCACCGGGGATCGCGAGCAGTACTTC	CASSTGDREQYF	NA	many	TRBV9	TRBJ2-7
TGCAGTGCTAGAGATGTCACCGGGGGGCGGAATGAGCAGTTCTTC	CSARDVTGGRNEQFF	NA	many	TRBV20-1	TRBJ2-1
TGTGCCAGCAGCTCTCCGGGACCGCGTGAAGCTTTCTTT	CASSSPGPREAFF	NA	few	TRBV7-9	TRBJ1-1
TGTGCCAGCGATTCTGGGACTAGCGGAACCACAGATACGCAGTATTTT	CASDSGTSGTTDTQYF	TRBD2	many	TRBV27	TRBJ2-3
TGCAGTGCTGTCGGTGGGGGGGATGAGCAGTTCTTC	CSAVGGGDEQFF	TRBD2	many	TRBV20-1	TRBJ2-1
TGTGCCACCAGTGAGTCGGGACAGGAAGCTTTCTTT	CATSESGQEAFF	TRBD1	many	TRBV24-1	TRBJ1-1
TGTGCCAGCAGCGTAACAGGGCGAGTCTATGGCTACACCTTC	CASSVTGRVYGYTF	NA	many	TRBV12-3/TRBV12-4	TRBJ1-2
TGTGCCAGCAGCGTAGCTCCCACCGGGACAAAAACTCCAGGCCAAGAGACCCAGTACTTC	CASSVAPTGTKTPGQETQYF	NA	many	TRBV9	TRBJ2-5
TGTGCCATCAGAGTCGGGGCGCAGTCTCCTGAAGCTTTCTTT	CAIRVGAQSPEAFF	NA	many	TRBV10-3	TRBJ1-1
TGTGCCAGCAGCTTTCTGGGGGATACGCAGTATTTT	CASSFLGDTQYF	NA	many	TRBV3-1	TRBJ2-3
TGTGCCAGCAGTTTGACAGGCTATAGCAATCAGCCCCAGCATTTT	CASSLTGYSNQPQHF	NA	NA	TRBV12-3/TRBV12-4	TRBJ1-5
TGTGCCATCAGTGAGGTGGGGGGTATCAATGAGCAGTTCTTC	CAISEVGGINEQFF	NA	many	TRBV10-3	TRBJ2-1
TGTGCCGACTCGGATCGGTCCTACGAGCAGTACTTC	CADSDRSYEQYF	NA	many	TRBV2	TRBJ2-7
TGTGCCACCCGACAGCGTAGCTACAATGAGCAGTTCTTC	CATRQRSYNEQFF	NA	many	TRBV6-2/TRBV6-3	TRBJ2-1
TGTGCCAGCAGCCAAGCAACCGGGACAGGGTCCTACGAGCAGTACTTC	CASSQATGTGSYEQYF	TRBD1	NA	TRBV4-2	TRBJ2-7
TGTGCCAGCAGTAGAGGGACTAGTTCTGGGGCCAACGTCCTGACTTTC	CASSRGTSSGANVLTF	TRBD2	few	TRBV12-3/TRBV12-4	TRBJ2-6